This is a list of T cell receptor beta chains from one sample in a study of PD-1 blockade in classical Hodgkin lymphoma. The data were produced by immunoSEQ multiplex PCR, yet TCRdb's version contains in-frame clones alone and is incomplete. In the table there are nearly 60,000 clones, approximately 90% of which are singletons. Sequencing used peripheral blood mononuclear cells (PBMCs), obtained before the second cycle of nivolumab. All receptors come from a human donor with classical Hodgkin lymphoma. Both conserved end residues are part of each CDR3. The D gene is left open where the match is weak. Clone size is shown for a subset of rows, as once, few, many or a class of expanded clone.

J gene,D gene,clone size,V gene,CDR3 protein,CDR3 DNA
TRBJ2-5,-,-,TRBV6-1,CASTIQGKGETQYF,TGTGCCAGCACCATTCAGGGGAAGGGAGAGACCCAGTACTTC
TRBJ1-2,TRBD1,-,TRBV6-1,CASNRDGTGVGYTF,TGTGCCAGCAATCGGGACGGGACAGGGGTTGGCTACACCTTC
TRBJ2-5,TRBD2,few,TRBV5-6,CASSSRGVLETQYF,TGTGCCAGCAGCTCGCGGGGGGTTCTAGAGACCCAGTACTTC
TRBJ2-3,-,once,TRBV6-4,CASSVLADTDTQYF,TGTGCCAGCAGTGTCCTGGCGGACACAGATACGCAGTATTTT
TRBJ1-2,TRBD1,-,TRBV4-2,CASSQVTGGGYTF,TGTGCCAGCAGCCAAGTCACAGGGGGCGGCTACACCTTC
TRBJ1-2,-,-,TRBV28,CAISGLLNGYTF,TGTGCCATCTCGGGGTTATTGAATGGCTACACCTTC
TRBJ1-6,TRBD1,-,TRBV28,CASQTGGISPLHF,TGTGCCAGCCAAACAGGGGGCATTTCACCCCTCCACTTT
TRBJ1-1,TRBD1,-,TRBV27,CASSVGTANTEAFF,TGTGCCAGCAGTGTGGGGACAGCGAACACTGAAGCTTTCTTT
TRBJ2-1,-,-,TRBV19,CASSTSYNEQFF,TGTGCCAGTAGTACAAGCTACAATGAGCAGTTCTTC
TRBJ1-2,-,-,TRBV6-1,CASSEAGRQGRGYTF,TGTGCCAGCAGTGAAGCGGGGCGGCAGGGCCGAGGCTACACCTTC
TRBJ1-5,-,-,TRBV30,CAWSEDGNQPQHF,TGTGCCTGGAGCGAGGACGGCAATCAGCCCCAGCATTTT
TRBJ2-7,-,-,TRBV28,CASSKYEQYF,TGTGCCAGCAGCAAGTACGAGCAGTACTTC
TRBJ1-5,-,medium-sized,TRBV5-5,CASSLESGGGQPQHF,TGTGCCAGCAGCTTGGAGTCGGGGGGCGGTCAGCCCCAGCATTTT
TRBJ2-7,TRBD2,-,TRBV29-1,CSAGLAGGGNYEQYF,TGCAGCGCTGGACTAGCGGGAGGGGGAAACTACGAGCAGTACTTC
TRBJ2-7,-,-,TRBV7-3,CASSLSIRVARGYEQYF,TGTGCCAGCAGCTTAAGTATCCGGGTAGCGCGCGGGTACGAGCAGTACTTC
TRBJ2-7,-,once,TRBV29-1,CSVDDSRGPYEQYF,TGCAGCGTAGATGACAGCCGAGGGCCCTACGAGCAGTACTTC
TRBJ2-1,-,-,TRBV25-1,CASSRGSNEQFF,TGTGCCAGCAGCAGGGGCAGCAATGAGCAGTTCTTC
TRBJ1-1,-,-,TRBV7-2,CASSSPDGQGGEAFF,TGTGCCAGCAGCTCCCCAGACGGGCAGGGAGGAGAAGCTTTCTTT
TRBJ1-3,TRBD1,-,TRBV19,CASSSRTGGNTIYF,TGTGCCAGTAGTTCTCGGACAGGGGGAAACACCATATATTTT
TRBJ2-3,-,-,TRBV29-1,CSVGVASTDTQYF,TGCAGCGTTGGGGTAGCTAGCACAGATACGCAGTATTTT
TRBJ2-3,-,-,TRBV2,CASSKALSTDTQYF,TGTGCCAGCAGTAAAGCACTGAGCACAGATACGCAGTATTTT
TRBJ2-7,-,once,TRBV5-1,CASSTIGRLYEQYF,TGCGCCAGCAGCACCATCGGACGACTCTACGAGCAGTACTTC
TRBJ1-1,-,-,TRBV5-1,CASSFGVGNTEAFF,TGCGCCAGCAGCTTCGGGGTTGGGAACACTGAAGCTTTCTTT
TRBJ2-3,-,-,TRBV4-3,CASSQGSTGLTDTQYF,TGCGCCAGCAGCCAAGGTAGTACGGGACTCACAGATACGCAGTATTTT
TRBJ2-3,-,-,TRBV4-2,CASSLDWSGTQYF,TGTGCCAGCAGCCTGGACTGGTCCGGTACGCAGTATTTT
TRBJ1-1,-,-,TRBV6-1,CASSVWGENTEAFF,TGTGCCAGCAGTGTCTGGGGGGAGAACACTGAAGCTTTCTTT
TRBJ2-5,-,few,TRBV6-5,CASSTRETQYF,TGTGCCAGCAGTACCCGGGAGACCCAGTACTTC
TRBJ1-2,TRBD1,-,TRBV6-5,CASSNRGGYGYTF,TGTGCCAGCAGCAACAGGGGGGGCTATGGCTACACCTTC
TRBJ2-7,TRBD2,-,TRBV4-2,CASSQDSSGGTYEQYF,TGTGCCAGCAGCCAAGATAGCAGCGGGGGAACCTACGAGCAGTACTTC
TRBJ2-7,-,-,TRBV10-2,CASSRRGPYEQYF,TGCGCCAGCAGTAGGCGGGGGCCCTACGAGCAGTACTTC
TRBJ2-1,-,-,TRBV6-5,CASSSTGLVNNEQFF,TGTGCCAGCAGTAGCACGGGACTGGTTAACAATGAGCAGTTCTTC
TRBJ1-5,-,-,TRBV2,CASSDPRDTAESYSNQPQHF,TGTGCCAGCAGTGACCCGAGGGACACCGCCGAATCTTATAGCAATCAGCCCCAGCATTTT
TRBJ1-2,-,-,TRBV21-1,CASSKVLVFQGWAIPDGYTF,TGTGCCAGCAGCAAAGTTTTAGTCTTTCAGGGTTGGGCCATTCCGGATGGCTACACCTTC
TRBJ2-1,TRBD2,-,TRBV4-3,CASSQDLQGGSSYNEQFF,TGCGCCAGCAGCCAAGACCTGCAGGGAGGGAGCTCCTACAATGAGCAGTTCTTC
TRBJ2-7,-,-,TRBV6-1,CASSEPGESYEQYF,TGTGCCAGCAGTGAACCCGGGGAATCCTACGAGCAGTACTTC
TRBJ2-3,-,-,TRBV9,CASSVDGNTQYF,TGTGCCAGCAGCGTAGATGGGAATACGCAGTATTTT
TRBJ2-3,TRBD1,-,TRBV4-3,CASSRSAGTGADTQYF,TGCGCCAGCAGCCGATCCGCCGGGACAGGGGCAGATACGCAGTATTTT
TRBJ2-3,TRBD2,-,TRBV9,CASSVGLASGGLTDTQYF,TGTGCCAGCAGCGTAGGACTAGCCTCGGGCGGGCTCACAGATACGCAGTATTTT
TRBJ2-1,TRBD2,-,TRBV29-1,CSVVVSGHYNEQFF,TGCAGCGTTGTGGTTAGCGGGCACTACAATGAGCAGTTCTTC
TRBJ2-3,-,-,TRBV7-2,CASRGEGTDTQYF,TGTGCCAGCAGAGGGGAGGGCACAGATACGCAGTATTTT
TRBJ2-2,TRBD1,-,TRBV23-1,CASTPASPTDRAAGGTGELFF,TGCGCCAGCACCCCCGCCAGCCCCACGGACAGGGCCGCCGGTGGGACCGGGGAGCTGTTTTTT